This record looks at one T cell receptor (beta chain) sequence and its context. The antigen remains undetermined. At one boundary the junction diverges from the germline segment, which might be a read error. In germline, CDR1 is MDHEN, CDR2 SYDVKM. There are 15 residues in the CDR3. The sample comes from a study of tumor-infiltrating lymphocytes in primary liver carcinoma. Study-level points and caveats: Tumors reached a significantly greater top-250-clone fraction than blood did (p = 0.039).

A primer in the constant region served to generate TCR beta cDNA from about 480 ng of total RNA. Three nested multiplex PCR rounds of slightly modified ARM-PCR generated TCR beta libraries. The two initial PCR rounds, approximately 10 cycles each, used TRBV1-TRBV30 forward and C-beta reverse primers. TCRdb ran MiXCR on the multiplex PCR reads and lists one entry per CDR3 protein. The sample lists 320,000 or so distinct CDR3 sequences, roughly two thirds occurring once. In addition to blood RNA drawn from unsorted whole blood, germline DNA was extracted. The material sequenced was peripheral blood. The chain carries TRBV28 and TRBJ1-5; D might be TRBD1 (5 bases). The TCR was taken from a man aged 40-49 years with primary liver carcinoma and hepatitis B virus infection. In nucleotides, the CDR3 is TGTGCCAGCACCCCCGGGGGTATTCGCAATCAGTCCCAGCATTTT. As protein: CASTPGGIRNQSQHF.